The present TCR beta chain was sequenced within a study of cytomegalovirus exposure and HLA in healthy donors. With 60 Vbeta and 13 Jbeta primers, the PCR was carried out. Some clones are missing from TCRdb's copy, which holds only in-frame ones; the method was immunoSEQ multiplex PCR. This repertoire shows 170,000 or so clones, more than 60% found once; its top ten account for around 1.5%. The CDR3 totals 13 residues. Looked up from germline, CDR1 is MNHNS and CDR2 is SASEGT. The V end lost 8 bases, the J end lost 3 bases, and 13 bases lay between the germline ends. About this clone: Its matching antigen is unknown.

Findings of the study overall: In the analysis, some V segments, TRBV6-2 and TRBV6-3 included, were excluded as indistinguishable. Analyzed later, most CMV-associated TCR beta chains appeared HLA-restricted.

Sequencing was done on a sample of PBMCs. V is TRBV6-1 and J is TRBJ1-2, with a tentative D call TRBD1 (6 bases). The clonotype was recovered from a woman under 40 in good health and CMV-seronegative. CDR3 amino acids: CASDKQGYYGYTF. The CDR3 DNA sequence: TGTGCCAGCGATAAACAGGGATACTATGGCTACACCTTC.